These 15 T cell receptor beta chains were sequenced from one sample in a study of blood T cell repertoires in COVID-19. The table came from immunoSEQ multiplex PCR; TCRdb's copy has only in-frame clones and leaves some out. The sample includes about 230,000 clones, about 90% of them seen just once. The sequencing sample was made of PBMCs or T cells enriched from blood (not recorded which). Receptor source: a man under 40 who had recovered from COVID-19.

The chain is built from TRBV2 and TRBJ2-7; D is unresolved. V was cut by 4 bases and J by 6 bases, with 4 bases left in between. From germline, CDR1 is SNHLY and CDR2 FYNNEI. CDR3 length: 10 amino acids. CDR3 sequence reads: CASSGLEQYF. The DNA for the CDR3 is TGTGCCAGCAGTGGGCTCGAGCAGTACTTC.

The table lists this clone with a count of one. The CDR3 loop reads CASSDRGRVQFF. As DNA, the CDR3 is TGTGCCAGCAGCGACAGGGGGCGGGTACAGTTCTTC. The chain uses TRBV9 and TRBJ2-1; 9 bases align to TRBD1. This CDR3 has 12 amino acids. CDR1 and CDR2 (germline): SGDLS, YYNGEE. The V segment lost 3 bases and the J segment 13 bases; nucleotides outside the gene matches: 5.

The chain couples TRBV24-1 to TRBJ2-5, with D possibly matching TRBD2 (6 bases). The V end was cut by 3 bases, the J end by 5 bases, with 6 bases between. The CDR3 is 12 amino acids. From germline, CDR1 is KGHDR and CDR2 SFDVKD. The CDR3 here is CATSDGGETQYF. In DNA, the CDR3 is TGTGCCACCAGTGATGGAGGGGAGACCCAGTACTTC.

This rearrangement joins TRBV18 to TRBJ2-2; 9 bases align to TRBD2. The CDR3 covers 18 residues. Germline-derived CDR1 and CDR2 are KGHSH and LQKENI. V lost 3 bases to trimming and J lost 5 bases; unmatched junction nucleotides: 13. CDR3 in DNA: TGTGCCAGCTCACCCTGGGAAGTTCTAGCGGGGACAACCGGGGAGCTGTTTTTT. Its translation is CASSPWEVLAGTTGELFF.

The chain has TRBV5-1 and TRBJ1-5; the D is unclear. Germline V CDR1 and CDR2: SGHRS, YFSETQ. This CDR3 region has 13 residues. The germline V and J ends were trimmed by 2 bases and 4 bases, with 7 bases remaining between them. The CDR3 bases are TGCGCCAGCAGCTTAGGAGAGAATCAGCCCCAGCATTTT. Its translation is CASSLGENQPQHF.

J is TRBJ2-5 and V is TRBV5-4; D may be TRBD1 (5 bases). This CDR3 region has 13 residues. Trimming removed 7 bases at V and 2 bases at J, with 12 bases between. Germline V gene lookup returns CDR1 SGHNT and CDR2 YYREEE (reference sequence). CDR3 sequence reads: CASATTEQETQYF. The CDR3 DNA reads as TGTGCCAGCGCGACGACAGAACAAGAGACCCAGTACTTC.

Written as DNA, the CDR3 is TGCGCCAGCAGCCAAACCTGGACAGGGATGTACGAGCAGTACTTC. It yields the protein CASSQTWTGMYEQYF. V is TRBV4-1 and J is TRBJ2-7, with 8 positions matching TRBD1. After removal of 2 bases from V and 4 bases from J, the junction contained 7 bases not matched to a gene. This CDR3 has 15 residues. Per germline, CDR1 MGHRA and CDR2 YSYEKL.

This rearrangement joins TRBV19 to TRBJ1-2; D uncertain. Germline assignment: CDR1 LNHDA and CDR2 SQIVND (reference sequence). The CDR3 totals 12 residues. Trimming took off 6 bases at V and 4 bases at J, with 9 bases between the two ends. Written as DNA, the CDR3 is TGTGCCAGTAGGAGGGAGACCTATGGCTACACCTTC. Residues: CASRRETYGYTF.

This clone showed up just a few times. The chain recombines TRBV3-1 (or the pseudogene TRBV3-2) with TRBJ1-1; D ambiguous. The CDR3 has 16 residues. V lost 4 bases, J lost 0 bases, and 15 bases lay in between. Germline V gene sequence: CDR1 LGHDT, CDR2 YNNKEL (reference sequence). The CDR3 nucleotides are TGTGCCAGCAGCCCACGGGTGCTTCTCGTGAACACTGAAGCTTTCTTT. Encoded protein: CASSPRVLLVNTEAFF.

The genes are TRBV18 and TRBJ1-3, with 7 bases that match TRBD1. V gave up 5 bases and J gave up 0 bases; unmatched junction bases: 7. The CDR3 runs to 16 residues. The germline gives CDR1 KGHSH, CDR2 LQKENI. The CDR3 spells CASSEGGPRSGNTIYF. The CDR3 DNA reads as TGTGCCAGCTCAGAAGGGGGCCCTCGCTCTGGAAACACCATATATTTT. Combining the CDR3 with reference TRBV18 and TRBJ1-3 gives the whole variable domain NAGVMQNPRHLVRRRGQEARLRCSPMKGHSHVYWYRQLPEEGLKFMVYLQKENIIDESGMPKERFSAEFPKEGPSILRIQQVVRGDSAAYFCASSEGGPRSGNTIYFGEGSWLTVV.

The rearrangement links TRBV2 to TRBJ2-7; perhaps TRBD2 as D (7 bases). V lost 7 bases to trimming and J lost 2 bases, with 18 bases between them. This CDR3 contains 15 residues. Germline CDR1 reads SNHLY; CDR2 reads FYNNEI. The CDR3 loop reads CASIGGGTQPYEQYF. As DNA, the CDR3 is TGTGCCAGCATAGGGGGGGGGACGCAACCCTACGAGCAGTACTTC.

This sequence joins TRBV28 and TRBJ1-2; D ambiguous. V was clipped by 7 bases and J by 1 base, with 10 bases between them. CDR1 and CDR2 (germline): MDHEN, SYDVKM. CDR3 length: 13 amino acids. The CDR3 sequence: CASIPGGNYGYTF. The CDR3 DNA reads TGTGCCAGCATCCCTGGCGGTAACTATGGCTACACCTTC.

This clone was observed a handful of times. V is TRBV30 and J is TRBJ2-6; D perhaps matches TRBD2 (6 bases). V lost 3 bases to trimming and J lost 4 bases, with 13 bases between them. The CDR3 runs 15 residues. The germline CDR1 and CDR2 sequences are GTSNPN and SVGIG (reference sequence). The CDR3 spells CAWSQGGAGANVLTF. Here the CDR3 DNA reads TGTGCCTGGAGCCAAGGAGGGGCCGGGGCCAACGTCCTGACTTTC.

The chain couples TRBV11-2 to TRBJ2-5; 10 nucleotides agree with TRBD2. CDR1 SGHAT and CDR2 FQNNGV come from the germline V gene. V lost 4 bases and J lost 3; bases outside the gene matches: 8. This CDR3 contains 16 residues. The CDR3 sequence is CASSSRLAGLKETQYF. CDR3 bases: TGTGCCAGCAGCTCGAGACTAGCGGGTCTTAAAGAGACCCAGTACTTC.

Comments on this clone: Its ends do not fully match the called genes, so a read error is possible. This chain links TRBV4-3 with TRBJ1-2, with 7 positions matching TRBD1. There are 15 residues in the CDR3. Germline CDR1 and CDR2: LGHNA and YSLEER. DNA for the CDR3: TGCGCCAGCAGCCAAGACCGGGACAGAGCCCATTGGGGGGCCTTC. Translation gives CASSQDRDRAHWGAF.